This T cell receptor (beta chain) comes out of a study of CD8+CD57+ T cells in acquired aplastic anemia. The CDR3 is made up of 12 amino acids. The V gene's germline CDR1 is MNHNY and CDR2 SVGAGI (reference sequence). V was clipped by 10 bases and J by 1 base, with 9 bases between them. Investigators profiled TCR beta VDJ and CDR3 from genomic DNA template. TCRdb fed the reads into MiXCR, producing one record per CDR3 protein. The sample has under 150,000 distinct CDR3 sequences, approximately 40% seen once. This clonotype was seen only a few times. Patients picked for sequencing had shown CD8+CD57+ cell expansion detected by flow cytometry. Patient blood was sampled before any therapy had been received.

This rearrangement joins TRBV6-6 to TRBJ2-3, with D maybe TRBD2 (5 bases). The sequence came from a human donor with aplastic anemia. Sequencing used sorted CD4+, CD8+, or CD8+CD57+ T cells (not recorded which) from PBMCs. CDR3 in amino acids: CATTGGTDTQYF. CDR3 coding DNA: TGTGCCACTACCGGGGGCACAGATACGCAGTATTTT.